The 4 T cell receptor beta chains below all came from one sample that was sequenced in a study of T cell responses to AZD1222 COVID-19 vaccine. Sequencing used immunoSEQ multiplex PCR; TCRdb keeps in-frame clones, though not all of them. The data show about 84,000 clones, with approximately 85% seen just once and 9.5% to 13% held by the top ten. Sequenced material: peripheral blood, taken 28 days after the second AZD1222 dose. These receptors all come from an adult who received the AZD1222 COVID-19 vaccine.

The chain links TRBV25-1 to TRBJ2-2, with D perhaps TRBD1 (6 bases). Trimming pared 0 bases from V and 8 bases from J, leaving 10 bases between. This CDR3 comprises 14 residues. Germline V CDR1 and CDR2: MGHDK, SYGVNS. CDR3 bases: TGTGCCAGCAGTGAATACTACAGGGCGGGGGAGCTGTTTTTT. Translation: CASSEYYRAGELFF.

As DNA, the CDR3 is TGTGCCAGCAGCTCATCGACAGGGGTCTCGAAGACCCAGTACTTC. It is translated as CASSSSTGVSKTQYF. The chain couples TRBV16 to TRBJ2-5; 8 positions match TRBD1. J was trimmed by 6 bases and V by 5 bases; bases with no gene match: 11. The germline V gene has CDR1 KGHSY and CDR2 FQNENV. The CDR3 runs to 15 residues.

The rearrangement links TRBV7-6 to TRBJ2-1; D tentatively fits TRBD1 or TRBD2 (6 bases each). The CDR3 spans 16 residues. V gave up 4 bases and J gave up 6 bases, with 19 bases separating them. Germline CDR1 SGHVS, CDR2 FNYEAQ. CDR3 protein: CASSSSEGGRGNEQFF. CDR3 bases: TGTGCCAGCAGCTCGAGCGAGGGGGGACGGGGCAATGAGCAGTTCTTC.

The genes are TRBV10-3 and TRBJ1-5, with no clear D. Trimming removed 2 bases at V and 0 bases at J, with 5 bases between. The CDR3 is 14 residues long. Germline V gene data show CDR1 as ENHRY and CDR2 as SYGVKD. The DNA of the CDR3 is TGTGCCATCAGTGAGCAGTTTAGCAATCAGCCCCAGCATTTT. It translates to CAISEQFSNQPQHF.